The TCR beta chain described here comes from a study of shared clonotypes between healthy human individuals. Study context: Plates per donor: three CD4 naive, three CD4 memory, two CD8 naive, one CD8 memory. Study results and caveats: Memory subsets had estimated richness that was generally smaller than that of naive subsets. An effect of sequencing depth on clonotype sharing among donors was expected.

Data came from immunoSEQ multiplex PCR; TCRdb stores just in-frame clones and leaves some out. The table records around 2.1 million clones, around 93% of them present only once. The V gene end was trimmed by 8 bases and the J gene end by 5 bases; junction bases not matched to a gene: 2. In germline, CDR1 is MGHDK, CDR2 SYGVNS. The length of the CDR3 is 13 residues. To note about this clone: Its cognate antigen is unknown.

Naive CD8 cells comprised CD45RO-negative, CCR7-positively selected cells, excluding terminally differentiated effector memory CD45RA+ cells. Every donor, a Caucasian adult, lived in Nashville, Tennessee. This sequence originates from a man between 18 and 29 years old in good health. Some clones in this sample may be carry-over from other donors' samples. The sequencing sample was made of naive CD8+ T cells from PBMCs. This sequence joins TRBV25-1 and TRBJ2-2; 10 bases agree with TRBD1. This CDR3 is CASRDRGTGELFF. CDR3 in DNA: TGTGCCAGCCGGGACAGGGGAACCGGGGAGCTGTTTTTT. Full variable domain (remainder filled in from reference TRBV25-1 and TRBJ2-2): EADIYQTPRYLVIGTGKKITLECSQTMGHDKMYWYQQDPGMELHLIHYSYGVNSTEKGDLSSESTVSRIRTEHFPLTLESARPSHTSQYLCASRDRGTGELFFGEGSRLTVL.